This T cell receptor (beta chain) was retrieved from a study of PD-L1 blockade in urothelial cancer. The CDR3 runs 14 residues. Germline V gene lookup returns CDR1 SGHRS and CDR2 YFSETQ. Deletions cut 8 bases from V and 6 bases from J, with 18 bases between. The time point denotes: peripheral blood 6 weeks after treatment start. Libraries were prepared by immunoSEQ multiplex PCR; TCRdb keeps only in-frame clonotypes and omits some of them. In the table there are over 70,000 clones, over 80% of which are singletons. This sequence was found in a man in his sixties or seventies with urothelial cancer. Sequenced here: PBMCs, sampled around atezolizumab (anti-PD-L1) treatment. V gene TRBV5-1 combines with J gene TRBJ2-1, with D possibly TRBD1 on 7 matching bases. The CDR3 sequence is CASSVEGAGNEQFF. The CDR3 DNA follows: TGCGCCAGTTCCGTGGAGGGGGCGGGCAATGAGCAGTTCTTC.